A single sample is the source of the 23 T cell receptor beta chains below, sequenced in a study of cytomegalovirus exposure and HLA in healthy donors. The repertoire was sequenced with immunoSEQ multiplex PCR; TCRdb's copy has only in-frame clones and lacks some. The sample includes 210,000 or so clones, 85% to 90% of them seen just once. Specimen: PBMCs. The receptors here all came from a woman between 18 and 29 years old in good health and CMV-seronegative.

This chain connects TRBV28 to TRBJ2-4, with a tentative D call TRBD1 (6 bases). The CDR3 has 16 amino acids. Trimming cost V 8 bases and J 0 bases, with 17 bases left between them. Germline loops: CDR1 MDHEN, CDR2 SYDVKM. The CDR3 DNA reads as TGTGCCAGCTCTAAAGCCGGACAGCTAGCCAAAAACATTCAGTACTTC. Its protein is CASSKAGQLAKNIQYF.

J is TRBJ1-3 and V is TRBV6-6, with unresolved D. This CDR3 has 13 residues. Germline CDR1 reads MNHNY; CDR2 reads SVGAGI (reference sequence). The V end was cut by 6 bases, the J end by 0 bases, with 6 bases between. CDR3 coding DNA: TGTGCCAGCAGCGCGGACTCTGGAAACACCATATATTTT. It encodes CASSADSGNTIYF.

The CDR3 sequence: CASRFAGSYEQYF. The CDR3 DNA sequence: TGCGCCAGCAGATTTGCGGGATCCTACGAGCAGTACTTC. V is TRBV10-2 and J is TRBJ2-7; a weak D match, TRBD2 (6 bases). The CDR3 covers 13 residues. V was shortened by 6 bases and J by 1 base, with 10 bases between the two germline ends. The germline V gene has CDR1 WSHSY and CDR2 SAAADI.

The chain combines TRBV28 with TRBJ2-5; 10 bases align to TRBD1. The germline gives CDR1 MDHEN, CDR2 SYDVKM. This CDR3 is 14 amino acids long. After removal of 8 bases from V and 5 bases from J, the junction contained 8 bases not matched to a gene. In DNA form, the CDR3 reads TGTGCCAGCGAGACAGGGGGCGCGTGGGAGACCCAGTACTTC. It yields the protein CASETGGAWETQYF.

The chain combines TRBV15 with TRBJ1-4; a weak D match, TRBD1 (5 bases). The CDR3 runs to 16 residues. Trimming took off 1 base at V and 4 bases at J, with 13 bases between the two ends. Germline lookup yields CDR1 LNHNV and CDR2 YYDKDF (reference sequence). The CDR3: CATSRGGLFSNEKLFF. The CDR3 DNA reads TGTGCCACCAGCAGAGGGGGACTTTTTAGTAATGAAAAACTGTTTTTT. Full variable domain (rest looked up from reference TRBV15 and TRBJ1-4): DAMVIQNPRYQVTQFGKPVTLSCSQTLNHNVMYWYQQKSSQAPKLLFHYYDKDFNNEADTPDNFQSRRPNTSFCFLDIRSPGLGDTAMYLCATSRGGLFSNEKLFFGSGTQLSVL.

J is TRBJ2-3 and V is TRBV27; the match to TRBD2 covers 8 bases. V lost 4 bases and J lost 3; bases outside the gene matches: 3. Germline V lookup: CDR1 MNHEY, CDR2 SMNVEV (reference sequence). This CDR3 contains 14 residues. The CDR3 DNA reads TGTGCCAGCAGTTCCCCTAGCGGGACAGATACGCAGTATTTT. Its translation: CASSSPSGTDTQYF.

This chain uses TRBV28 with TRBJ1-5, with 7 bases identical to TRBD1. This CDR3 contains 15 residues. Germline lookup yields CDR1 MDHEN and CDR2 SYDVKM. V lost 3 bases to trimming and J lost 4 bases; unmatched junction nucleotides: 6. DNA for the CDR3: TGTGCCAGCAGTTTTACACAGGGGCGGAATCAGCCCCAGCATTTT. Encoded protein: CASSFTQGRNQPQHF.

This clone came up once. CDR3 DNA: TGCGCCAGCAGCTCTACCGGACAGACCTATGGCTACACCTTC. The encoded protein is CASSSTGQTYGYTF. The genes are TRBV5-1 and TRBJ1-2; tentative D call: TRBD1 (6 bases). V gave up 3 bases and J gave up 4 bases, with 13 bases separating them. This CDR3 is 14 amino acids long. Looked up from germline, CDR1 is SGHRS and CDR2 is YFSETQ. Full variable domain (outside the CDR3, taken from reference TRBV5-1 and TRBJ1-2): KAGVTQTPRYLIKTRGQQVTLSCSPISGHRSVSWYQQTPGQGLQFLFEYFSETQRNKGNFPGRFSGRQFSNSRSEMNVSTLELGDSALYLCASSSTGQTYGYTFGSGTRLTVV.

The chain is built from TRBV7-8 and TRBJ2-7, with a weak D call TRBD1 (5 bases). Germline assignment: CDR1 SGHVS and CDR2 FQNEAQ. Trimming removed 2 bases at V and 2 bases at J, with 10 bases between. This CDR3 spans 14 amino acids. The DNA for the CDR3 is TGTGCCAGCAGCTTATCGGAGACAGCCTACGAGCAGTACTTC. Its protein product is CASSLSETAYEQYF.

This CDR3 reads CASSEAPRQAPLYEQYF. The CDR3 nucleotides are TGTGCCAGCAGTGAAGCTCCCCGACAGGCCCCGCTCTACGAGCAGTACTTC. The rearrangement links TRBV2 to TRBJ2-7; a weak D match, TRBD1 (6 bases). Trimming stripped 0 bases from V and 3 bases from J, with 18 bases between. This CDR3 is built from 17 residues. CDR1 SNHLY and CDR2 FYNNEI come from the germline V gene.

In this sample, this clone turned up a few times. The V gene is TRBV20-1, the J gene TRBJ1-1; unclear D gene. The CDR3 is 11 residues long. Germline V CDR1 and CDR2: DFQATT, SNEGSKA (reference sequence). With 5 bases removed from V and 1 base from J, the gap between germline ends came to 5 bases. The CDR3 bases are TGCAGTGCTCACAAGAACACTGAAGCTTTCTTT. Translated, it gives CSAHKNTEAFF.

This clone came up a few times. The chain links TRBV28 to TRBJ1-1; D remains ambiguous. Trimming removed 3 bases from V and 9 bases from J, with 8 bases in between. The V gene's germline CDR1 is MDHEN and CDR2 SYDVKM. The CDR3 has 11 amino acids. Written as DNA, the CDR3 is TGTGCCAGCAGTTTCCCGTCCCAAGCTTTCTTT. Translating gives CASSFPSQAFF.

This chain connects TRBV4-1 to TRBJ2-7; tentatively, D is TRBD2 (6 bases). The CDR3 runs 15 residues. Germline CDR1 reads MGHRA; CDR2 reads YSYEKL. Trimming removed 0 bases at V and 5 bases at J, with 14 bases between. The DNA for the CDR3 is TGCGCCAGCAGCCAAGATGGGGCCCCGGGGGACGAGCAGTACTTC. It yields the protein CASSQDGAPGDEQYF.

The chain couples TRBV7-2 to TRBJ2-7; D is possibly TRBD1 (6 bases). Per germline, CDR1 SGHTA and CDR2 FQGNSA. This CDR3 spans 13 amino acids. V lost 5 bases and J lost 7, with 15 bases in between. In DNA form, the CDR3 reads TGTGCCAGCAGCAACCGACAGGTCTTAGAGCAGTACTTC. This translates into CASSNRQVLEQYF.

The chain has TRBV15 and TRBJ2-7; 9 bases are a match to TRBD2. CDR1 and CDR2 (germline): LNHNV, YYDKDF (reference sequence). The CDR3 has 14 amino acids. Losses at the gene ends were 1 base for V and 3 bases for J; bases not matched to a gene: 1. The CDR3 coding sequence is TGTGCCACCAGCAGAGGCGGGGGGGGCTACGAGCAGTACTTC. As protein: CATSRGGGGYEQYF.

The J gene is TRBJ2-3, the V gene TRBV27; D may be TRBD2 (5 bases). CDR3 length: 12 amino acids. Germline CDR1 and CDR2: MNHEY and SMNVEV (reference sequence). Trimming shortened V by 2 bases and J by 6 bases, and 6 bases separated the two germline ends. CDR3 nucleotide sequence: TGTGCCAGCAGTTTAGGCGGGGATACGCAGTATTTT. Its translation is CASSLGGDTQYF.

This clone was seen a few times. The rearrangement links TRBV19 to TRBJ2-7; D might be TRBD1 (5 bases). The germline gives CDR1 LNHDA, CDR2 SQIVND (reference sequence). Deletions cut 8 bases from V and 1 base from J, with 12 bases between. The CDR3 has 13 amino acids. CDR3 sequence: CASRDSFSYEQYF. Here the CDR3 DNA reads TGTGCCAGTCGTGACAGCTTTTCCTACGAGCAGTACTTC.

The CDR3 DNA reads TGTGCCAGCAGCTTAACGACTAGCGGGAGGCCCTTTCAAAATGAGCAGTTCTTC. This gives the protein CASSLTTSGRPFQNEQFF. The chain couples TRBV13 to TRBJ2-1; TRBD2 matches at 13 bases. The CDR3 runs to 18 residues. V lost 2 bases and J lost 7; bases outside the gene matches: 11. Germline CDR1 reads PRHDT; CDR2 reads FYEKMQ (reference sequence).

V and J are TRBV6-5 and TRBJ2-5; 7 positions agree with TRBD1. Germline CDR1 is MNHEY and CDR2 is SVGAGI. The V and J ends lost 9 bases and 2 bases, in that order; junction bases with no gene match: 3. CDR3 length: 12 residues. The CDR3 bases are TGTGCCAGTAGGGACAGACAAGAGACCCAGTACTTC. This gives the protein CASRDRQETQYF.

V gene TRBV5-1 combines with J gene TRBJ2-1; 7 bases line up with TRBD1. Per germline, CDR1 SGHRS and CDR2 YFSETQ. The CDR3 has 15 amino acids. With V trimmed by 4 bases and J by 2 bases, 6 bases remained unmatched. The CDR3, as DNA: TGCGCCAGCAGCGACGGGACAGTTACCTACAATGAGCAGTTCTTC. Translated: CASSDGTVTYNEQFF. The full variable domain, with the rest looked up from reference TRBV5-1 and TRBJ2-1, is KAGVTQTPRYLIKTRGQQVTLSCSPISGHRSVSWYQQTPGQGLQFLFEYFSETQRNKGNFPGRFSGRQFSNSRSEMNVSTLELGDSALYLCASSDGTVTYNEQFFGPGTRLTVL.

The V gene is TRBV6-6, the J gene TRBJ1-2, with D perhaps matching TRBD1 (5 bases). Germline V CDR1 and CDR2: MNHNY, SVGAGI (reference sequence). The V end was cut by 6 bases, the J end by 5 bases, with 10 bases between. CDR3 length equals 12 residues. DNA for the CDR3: TGTGCCAGCAGCCCAAGGGGTTATGGCTACACCTTC. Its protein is CASSPRGYGYTF.

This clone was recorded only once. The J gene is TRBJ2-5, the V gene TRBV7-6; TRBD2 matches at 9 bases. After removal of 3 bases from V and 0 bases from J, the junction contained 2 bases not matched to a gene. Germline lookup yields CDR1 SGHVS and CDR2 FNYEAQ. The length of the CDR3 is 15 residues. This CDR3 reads CASSLASGNQETQYF. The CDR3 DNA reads TGTGCCAGCAGCTTGGCTAGCGGGAACCAAGAGACCCAGTACTTC. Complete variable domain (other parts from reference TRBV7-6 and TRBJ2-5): GAGVSQSPRYKVTKRGQDVALRCDPISGHVSLYWYRQALGQGPEFLTYFNYEAQQDKSGLPNDRFSAERPEGSISTLTIQRTEQRDSAMYRCASSLASGNQETQYFGPGTRLLVL.

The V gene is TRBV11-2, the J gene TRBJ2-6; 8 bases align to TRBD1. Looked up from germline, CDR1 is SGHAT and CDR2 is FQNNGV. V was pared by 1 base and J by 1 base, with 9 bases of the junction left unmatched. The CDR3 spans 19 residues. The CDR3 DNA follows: TGTGCCAGCAGCTTAGGGGTCCGGGACAGGCCTTCTGGGGCCAACGTCCTGACTTTC. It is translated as CASSLGVRDRPSGANVLTF. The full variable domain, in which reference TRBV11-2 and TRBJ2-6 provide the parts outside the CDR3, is EAGVAQSPRYKIIEKRQSVAFWCNPISGHATLYWYQQILGQGPKLLIQFQNNGVVDDSQLPKDRFSAERLKGVDSTLKIQPAKLEDSAVYLCASSLGVRDRPSGANVLTFGAGSRLTVL.